The 25 T cell receptor beta chains given below trace back to one sample, sequenced in a study of blood T cells in healthy people across ages. A sample-barcoded 5' primer and a J-beta primer mix were used in a second PCR of roughly 6 to 11 cycles. MiXCR, run by TCRdb on the 5' RACE reads, gives a single entry per CDR3 protein. The sample lists roughly 1,100,000 distinct CDR3 sequences, almost 25% occurring once. The same data also contributed to another study, on T cells of mothers and their children.

Sample: blood. These receptors originate from a girl aged 2 to 10 in good health.

The rearrangement joins TRBV24-1 to TRBJ2-3; possible D gene TRBD2, 5 bases. Germline V lookup: CDR1 KGHDR, CDR2 SFDVKD. Trimming pared 0 bases from V and 1 base from J, leaving 10 bases between. The CDR3 is 16 amino acids. Here the CDR3 DNA reads TGTGCCACCAGTGATTTGCAGGAGGAAGGCACAGATACGCAGTATTTT. Its protein is CATSDLQEEGTDTQYF.

This clonotype has only a few counts. CDR3 DNA sequence: TGTGCCAGCAGCTTACGAGGGACAGCCACCGGAGCTTTCTTT. It is translated as CASSLRGTATGAFF. J is TRBJ1-1 and V is TRBV7-2; 7 bases align to TRBD1. Looked up from germline, CDR1 is SGHTA and CDR2 is FQGNSA. There are 14 residues in the CDR3. V shed 2 bases and J 10 bases; nucleotides not matched to a gene: 10.

This clonotype was observed a handful of times. The gene calls are TRBV29-1 and TRBJ1-1; a weak D match, TRBD1 (6 bases). The germline gives CDR1 SQVTM, CDR2 ANQGSEA. Trimming stripped 3 bases from V and 1 base from J, with 9 bases between. This CDR3 comprises 13 residues. CDR3: CSVERTANTEAFF. DNA for the CDR3: TGCAGCGTTGAGAGGACAGCGAACACTGAAGCTTTCTTT.

The sample holds a few counts of this clonotype. This chain links TRBV7-2 with TRBJ2-7; weak D call: TRBD1 (6 bases). V dropped 2 bases and J dropped 5 bases, with 10 bases sitting between them. Looked up from germline, CDR1 is SGHTA and CDR2 is FQGNSA. The CDR3 runs 13 residues. In DNA, the CDR3 is TGTGCCAGCAGCTTATCAGGGGACCACGAGCAGTACTTC. It is translated as CASSLSGDHEQYF.

The chain links TRBV12-3 or TRBV12-4 to TRBJ1-2; TRBD1 matches at 9 bases. V dropped 6 bases and J dropped 0; count of bases not matched to a gene: 8. The CDR3 extends over 16 amino acids. CDR3 in amino acids: CASSWDRDLTNYGYTF. CDR3 sequence (DNA): TGTGCCAGCAGCTGGGACAGGGACCTAACTAACTATGGCTACACCTTC.

This clonotype appeared a few times. The V gene is TRBV12-3 or TRBV12-4, the J gene TRBJ2-7; a weak D match, TRBD1 (5 bases). This CDR3 contains 15 residues. Trimming took 5 bases from V and 2 from J, leaving 16 bases between them. The CDR3 nucleotides read TGTGCCAGCAGTCCCGGTGGGCAGGGTCCCTACGAGCAGTACTTC. It encodes CASSPGGQGPYEQYF.

The chain recombines TRBV7-8 with TRBJ1-5; no definite D call. The CDR3 runs 13 residues. V lost 2 bases and J 3 bases, leaving 5 bases between the germline ends. Germline lookup yields CDR1 SGHVS and CDR2 FQNEAQ. For the CDR3, the DNA is TGTGCCAGCAGCTTATACCCCAATCAGCCCCAGCATTTT. Translation gives CASSLYPNQPQHF.

This clonotype has more than one count but fewer than ten. The chain employs TRBV29-1 and TRBJ1-2; 8 bases align to TRBD1. Germline V CDR1 and CDR2: SQVTM, ANQGSEA. CDR3 length: 14 amino acids. V was clipped by 7 bases and J by 1 base; unmatched bases: 8. The CDR3 region has the DNA TGCAGCGCCTGGACAGGGCGAAGTAACTATGGCTACACCTTC. It is translated as CSAWTGRSNYGYTF.

The CDR3 DNA follows: TGTGCCAGCAGCCAAGAAAGACCCGACGGCTACACCTTC. Amino acid sequence: CASSQERPDGYTF. The chain is built from TRBV3-1 and TRBJ1-2; no clear D. The CDR3 consists of 13 residues. Germline CDR1 and CDR2: LGHDT and YNNKEL (reference sequence). V lost 0 bases, J lost 8 bases, and 10 bases lay in between. The entire variable domain, with the rest obtained from reference TRBV3-1 and TRBJ1-2, is as follows: DTAVSQTPKYLVTQMGNDKSIKCEQNLGHDTMYWYKQDSKKFLKIMFSYNNKELIINETVPNRFSPKSPDKAHLNLHINSLELGDSAVYFCASSQERPDGYTFGSGTRLTVV.

The chain is built from TRBV21-1 and TRBJ2-3; the table gives TRBD2 as D, unverified against the DNA. TRBV21-1 is reported as a pseudogene. The CDR3 length is 17 residues. DNA for the CDR3: TGTGCCAGCAGCAAATGTACTACCTCCGGGACTTCAGATACGCAGTATTTT. This sequence encodes CASSKCTTSGTSDTQYF.

The J gene is TRBJ2-1, the V gene TRBV12-3 or TRBV12-4; D is unresolved. The end of the DNA is better explained by TRBJ2-5, so the J call may be wrong. This CDR3 is 14 amino acids long. The CDR3 protein is CASSFSIGRETQYF. The CDR3 nucleotides are TGTGCCAGCAGTTTCAGCATTGGTCGGGAGACCCAGTACTTC.

This clonotype has more than one count but fewer than ten. This chain links TRBV20-1 with TRBJ2-5; D may be TRBD2 (6 bases). CDR1 and CDR2 from the germline V gene are DFQATT and SNEGSKA (reference sequence). This CDR3 spans 14 amino acids. The CDR3 region has the DNA TGCAGCACCTCAACAACGGGAGTGGGCGAGACCCAGTACTTC. Translated, it gives CSTSTTGVGETQYF.

The chain couples TRBV6-2 or TRBV6-3 to TRBJ1-2; tentatively, D is TRBD1 (6 bases). In germline, CDR1 is MNHEY, CDR2 SVGEGT. This CDR3 is built from 15 residues. V was clipped by 6 bases and J by 2 bases, with 16 bases between them. CDR3 sequence (DNA): TGTGCCAGCAGCGCCGGGACACGGTTGAACTATGGCTACACCTTC. This translates into CASSAGTRLNYGYTF.

As to this clonotype: At one end the junction does not follow the germline gene, possibly because of a read error. For the CDR3, the DNA is TGTGCCGGCAGTTCCATCTCCACAGATACGCAGTATTTT. Its protein is CAGSSISTDTQYF. The chain uses TRBV7-3 and TRBJ2-3; D gene uncertain. The CDR3 runs 13 residues. Germline CDR1 and CDR2: SGHTA and FQGTGA. The complete variable domain, with remaining parts taken from reference TRBV7-3 and TRBJ2-3, reads GAGVSQTPSNKVTEKGKYVELRCDPISGHTALYWYRQSLGQGPEFLIYFQGTGAADDSGLPNDRFFAVRPEGSVSTLKIQRTERGDSAVYLCAGSSISTDTQYFGPGTRLTVL.

Only a few counts were recorded for this clonotype. J is TRBJ2-3 and V is TRBV7-9, with 9 positions matching TRBD1. Germline values: CDR1 SEHNR, CDR2 FQNEAQ (reference sequence). V lost 5 bases, J lost 5 bases, and 8 bases stayed unmatched. The CDR3 is 15 amino acids. This CDR3 reads CASSPPGQGLDTQYF. CDR3 sequence (DNA): TGTGCCAGCAGCCCCCCGGGACAGGGATTAGATACGCAGTATTTT.

The gene calls are TRBV7-2 and TRBJ2-7; D call uncertain. Germline values: CDR1 SGHTA, CDR2 FQGNSA. Trimming took 7 bases from V and 3 from J, leaving 10 bases between them. The CDR3 totals 12 residues. The CDR3 DNA sequence: TGTGCCAGCACCGCGATTGGCTACGAGCAGTACTTC. Encoded protein: CASTAIGYEQYF.

V usage is TRBV7-8 and J usage is TRBJ2-7; TRBD1 matches 8 bases. The CDR3 runs 13 residues. The germline CDR1 and CDR2 sequences are SGHVS and FQNEAQ. The V segment lost 6 bases and the J segment 5 bases; nucleotides outside the gene matches: 6. The CDR3 is CASSLDRADEQYF. The CDR3 bases are TGTGCCAGCAGTTTGGACAGGGCGGACGAGCAGTACTTC.

The V gene is TRBV5-1, the J gene TRBJ2-2; D is ambiguous. The V gene lost 4 bases and the J gene lost 2 bases, with 12 bases spanning the gap. Germline V gene data show CDR1 as SGHRS and CDR2 as YFSETQ. The CDR3 runs 15 residues. The CDR3 DNA is TGCGCCAGCAGCGTCCAGCGCGGAAACACCGGGGAGCTGTTTTTT. Its translation: CASSVQRGNTGELFF.

This clonotype was picked up a small number of times. Germline and junction disagree at one end, which may indicate a read error. The V call is TRBV11-2, the J call TRBJ2-4; 7 bases map to TRBD1. From germline, CDR1 is SGHAT and CDR2 FQNNGV. CDR3 length: 15 residues. CDR3 sequence (DNA): TGTGCCAGCAGCTCATACCGGGACAGCCTGACACCCATACCCTTC. This gives the protein CASSSYRDSLTPIPF. The full variable domain, its missing parts supplied by reference TRBV11-2 and TRBJ2-4, is EAGVAQSPRYKIIEKRQSVAFWCNPISGHATLYWYQQILGQGPKLLIQFQNNGVVDDSQLPKDRFSAERLKGVDSTLKIQPAKLEDSAVYLCASSSYRDSLTPIPFGAGTRLSVL.

This chain joins TRBV29-1 and TRBJ2-1, with D possibly matching TRBD1 (8 bases). Germline lookup yields CDR1 SQVTM and CDR2 ANQGSEA. The CDR3 is 12 residues long. The V gene lost 5 bases and the J gene lost 10 bases, with 15 bases spanning the gap. This CDR3 is CSVNRGEGEQFF. The CDR3 DNA follows: TGCAGCGTTAACAGGGGGGAGGGGGAGCAGTTCTTC.

The chain employs TRBV3-1 and TRBJ2-2, with D possibly matching TRBD1 (5 bases). CDR3 length: 15 residues. Deletions cut 3 bases from V and 8 bases from J, with 16 bases between. The V gene's germline CDR1 is LGHDT and CDR2 YNNKEL (reference sequence). DNA for the CDR3: TGTGCCAGCAGCCACGGCACGACAAGACAGGGGGAGCTGTTTTTT. The encoded protein is CASSHGTTRQGELFF.

The chain couples TRBV5-1 to TRBJ1-5, with no clear D. CDR3 length: 15 amino acids. Trimming removed 1 base from V and 0 bases from J, with 8 bases in between. From germline, CDR1 is SGHRS and CDR2 YFSETQ. CDR3 region: CASSLTPYSNQPQHF. The CDR3 nucleotides read TGCGCCAGCAGCTTGACACCGTATAGCAATCAGCCCCAGCATTTT.

CDR3 loop: CASSQSWGKQTQYF. The CDR3 bases are TGTGCCAGCAGCCAATCATGGGGGAAGCAGACCCAGTACTTC. This chain connects TRBV6-5 to TRBJ2-5; either TRBD1 or TRBD2 may fit D (5 bases each). V was pared by 6 bases and J by 6 bases, with 17 bases between. The germline V gene has CDR1 MNHEY and CDR2 SVGAGI. The CDR3 covers 14 residues.

The chain carries TRBV5-1 and TRBJ2-5, with unresolved D. Germline loops: CDR1 SGHRS, CDR2 YFSETQ. Trimming stripped 2 bases from V and 4 bases from J, with 21 bases between. This CDR3 contains 17 residues. The CDR3 spells CASSLRNEALNVETQYF. Here the CDR3 DNA reads TGCGCCAGCAGCTTAAGGAACGAAGCGCTGAATGTAGAGACCCAGTACTTC.

The chain joins TRBV4-2 to TRBJ1-1; 7 bases align to TRBD1. Germline trimming cut 0 bases from V and 3 bases from J; bases unmatched to any gene: 13. Per germline, CDR1 LGHNA and CDR2 YNFKEQ. The CDR3 has 18 amino acids. The CDR3 protein is CASSQEARGLSKDTEAFF. The CDR3 DNA follows: TGTGCCAGCAGCCAAGAGGCAAGGGGGCTCTCTAAGGACACTGAAGCTTTCTTT.